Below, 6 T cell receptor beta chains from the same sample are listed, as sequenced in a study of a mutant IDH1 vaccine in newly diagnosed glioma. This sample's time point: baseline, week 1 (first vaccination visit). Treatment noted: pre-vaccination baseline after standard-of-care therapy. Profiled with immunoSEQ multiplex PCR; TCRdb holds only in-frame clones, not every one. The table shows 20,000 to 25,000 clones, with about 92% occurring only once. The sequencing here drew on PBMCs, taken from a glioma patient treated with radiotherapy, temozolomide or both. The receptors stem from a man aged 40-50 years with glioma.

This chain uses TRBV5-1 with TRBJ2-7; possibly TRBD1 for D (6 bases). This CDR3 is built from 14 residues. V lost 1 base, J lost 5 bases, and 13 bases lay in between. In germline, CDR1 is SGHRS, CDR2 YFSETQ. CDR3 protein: CASSLQVQGNEQYF. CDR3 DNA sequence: TGCGCCAGCAGCTTGCAGGTGCAGGGGAACGAGCAGTACTTC.

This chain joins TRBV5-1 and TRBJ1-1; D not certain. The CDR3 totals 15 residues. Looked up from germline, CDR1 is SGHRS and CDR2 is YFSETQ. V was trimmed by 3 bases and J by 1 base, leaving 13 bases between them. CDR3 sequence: CASSSGPPKNTEAFF. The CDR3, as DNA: TGCGCCAGCAGCTCCGGACCGCCAAAGAACACTGAAGCTTTCTTT.

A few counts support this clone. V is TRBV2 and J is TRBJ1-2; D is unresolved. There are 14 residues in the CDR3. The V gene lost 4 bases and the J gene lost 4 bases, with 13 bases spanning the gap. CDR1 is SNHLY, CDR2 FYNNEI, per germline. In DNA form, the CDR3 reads TGTGCCAGCAGTGGTTCGGACGGGATCTATGGCTACACCTTC. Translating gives CASSGSDGIYGYTF. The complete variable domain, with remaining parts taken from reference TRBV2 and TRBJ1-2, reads EPEVTQTPSHQVTQMGQEVILRCVPISNHLYFYWYRQILGQKVEFLVSFYNNEISEKSEIFDDQFSVERPDGSNFTLKIRSTKLEDSAMYFCASSGSDGIYGYTFGSGTRLTVV.

CDR3 in amino acids: CAISHREKETQYF. For the CDR3, the DNA is TGTGCCATCAGTCACAGGGAGAAAGAGACCCAGTACTTC. The J gene is TRBJ2-5, the V gene TRBV10-3, with D perhaps matching TRBD1 (6 bases). Trimming left V 5 bases short and J 3 bases short, with 10 bases between. Germline CDR1 reads ENHRY; CDR2 reads SYGVKD. The CDR3 covers 13 residues.

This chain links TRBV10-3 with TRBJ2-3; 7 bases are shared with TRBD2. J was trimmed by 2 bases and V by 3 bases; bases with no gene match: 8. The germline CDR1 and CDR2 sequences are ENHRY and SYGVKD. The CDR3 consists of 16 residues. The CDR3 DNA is TGTGCCATCAGTGATCCGGGACTATCCAACACAGATACGCAGTATTTT. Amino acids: CAISDPGLSNTDTQYF.

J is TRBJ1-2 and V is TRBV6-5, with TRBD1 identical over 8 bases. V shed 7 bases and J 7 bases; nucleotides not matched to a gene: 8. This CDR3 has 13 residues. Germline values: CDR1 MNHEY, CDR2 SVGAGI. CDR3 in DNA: TGTGCCAGCAAGCAGACAGGGGAGGGTGGCTACACCTTC. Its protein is CASKQTGEGGYTF.